Sequencing of this TCR beta chain was carried out in a study of tumor-infiltrating lymphocytes in oesophageal squamous cell carcinoma. MiXCR was run by TCRdb on the PCR reads, yielding one entry per CDR3 protein. Here the sample spans about 10,000 distinct CDR3 sequences, under 65% being singletons. The germline gives CDR1 SGHVS, CDR2 FNYEAQ. The CDR3 has 13 residues. V was clipped by 4 bases and J by 7 bases; unmatched bases: 6. In its sample, this clonotype was seen a few times. J is TRBJ1-1 and V is TRBV7-6, with TRBD1 matching over 7 bases. The clonotype was recovered from a female donor with esophageal squamous cell carcinoma. Material for sequencing was esophageal tumor tissue. CDR3 region: CASSSTGVDEAFF. In DNA form, the CDR3 reads TGTGCCAGCAGCTCAACAGGGGTGGATGAAGCTTTCTTT.